The next 20 T cell receptor beta chains were all read from a single sample in a study of CD8 T cells in ankylosing spondylitis. One entry per CDR3 protein results from TCRdb running MiXCR on the 5' RACE reads. The table lists 250,000 to 300,000 distinct CDR3 sequences, roughly 18% of them singletons, with around 33% in the top ten. Input material: blood, either unsorted or a sorted T cell fraction (not recorded which). All receptors come from a male donor with ankylosing spondylitis or in good health (not recorded which).

The chain has TRBV12-5 and TRBJ2-5; tentatively, D is TRBD2 (6 bases). Germline lookup yields CDR1 LGHNT and CDR2 FRNRAP. This CDR3 spans 14 amino acids. Trimming left V 4 bases short and J 5 bases short, with 14 bases between. CDR3 nucleotides: TGTGCTAGTGGTTCGACGGGGGTCGAGGAGACCCAGTACTTC. The encoded protein is CASGSTGVEETQYF.

The CDR3 DNA follows: TGTGCCAGCAGTTTCACTGGGAATGGCAATGAGCAGTTCTTC. Translating it yields CASSFTGNGNEQFF. V gene TRBV6-4 combines with J gene TRBJ2-1; D is unclear. Per germline, CDR1 MRHNA and CDR2 SNTAGT. The V end lost 5 bases, the J end lost 6 bases, and 14 bases lay between the germline ends. CDR3 length: 14 residues.

The chain recombines TRBV3-1 with TRBJ2-7, with 8 bases lining up with TRBD1. V lost 4 bases and J lost 2; bases outside the gene matches: 10. This CDR3 spans 16 amino acids. The germline V gene has CDR1 LGHDT and CDR2 YNNKEL (reference sequence). The CDR3 loop is CASSPNPGQGPYEQYF. The DNA for the CDR3 is TGTGCCAGCAGCCCTAACCCAGGACAGGGACCCTACGAGCAGTACTTC.

The chain has TRBV7-3 and TRBJ2-1, with a tentative D call TRBD2 (6 bases). There are 16 residues in the CDR3. The V end was cut by 5 bases, the J end by 1 base, with 15 bases between. Germline values: CDR1 SGHTA, CDR2 FQGTGA. The CDR3 bases are TGTGCCAGCAGCCGAGAGACTAGTAGATCCTACAATGAGCAGTTCTTC. Residues: CASSRETSRSYNEQFF.

The V gene is TRBV20-1, the J gene TRBJ2-3; D is possibly TRBD2 (6 bases). The germline V and J ends were trimmed by 2 bases and 2 bases, with 17 bases remaining between them. The CDR3 extends over 16 amino acids. Germline lookup yields CDR1 DFQATT and CDR2 SNEGSKA (reference sequence). This CDR3 is CSARSRGSGSTDTQYF. In DNA, the CDR3 is TGCAGTGCTAGATCTCGCGGTAGCGGCTCCACAGATACGCAGTATTTT.

The chain links TRBV4-2 to TRBJ2-1; the D gene is possibly TRBD2 (5 bases). The CDR3 has 16 residues. In germline, CDR1 is LGHNA, CDR2 YNFKEQ. V lost 2 bases, J lost 0 bases, and 11 bases lay in between. CDR3 sequence (DNA): TGTGCCAGCAGCCAATCAATTGGGAGCTCCTACAATGAGCAGTTCTTC. Translation: CASSQSIGSSYNEQFF.

This clonotype came up many times. The CDR3 region has the DNA TGTGCCAGCAGCCAAGGGGTTGAGCAGTTCTTC. This translates into CASSQGVEQFF. V usage is TRBV3-1 and J usage is TRBJ2-1; D is unclear. Germline loops: CDR1 LGHDT, CDR2 YNNKEL (reference sequence). The germline V and J ends were trimmed by 1 base and 9 bases, with 4 bases remaining between them. This CDR3 is built from 11 residues.

The chain employs TRBV9 and TRBJ2-3; perhaps D is TRBD1 or TRBD2 (5 bases each). The CDR3 runs to 16 residues. V lost 2 bases, J lost 2 bases, and 15 bases lay in between. CDR1 and CDR2 from the germline V gene are SGDLS and YYNGEE. CDR3 residues: CASSVGYRGFTDTQYF. The CDR3 coding sequence is TGTGCCAGCAGCGTCGGGTACCGGGGCTTCACAGATACGCAGTATTTT.

In nucleotides, the CDR3 is TGTGCCAGCGCTTCCGGGACTACCTACGAGCAGTACTTC. Protein: CASASGTTYEQYF. The chain is built from TRBV6-1 and TRBJ2-7; 7 bases map to TRBD2. CDR3 size: 13 residues. V dropped 8 bases and J dropped 2; count of bases not matched to a gene: 6. Germline-derived CDR1 and CDR2 are MNHNS and SASEGT.

A few counts support this clonotype. The rearrangement uses TRBV4-1 and TRBJ2-1; no definite D call. Germline V CDR1 and CDR2: MGHRA, YSYEKL. There are 13 residues in the CDR3. With 7 bases removed from V and 0 bases from J, the gap between germline ends came to 7 bases. CDR3 protein: CASKSPSYNEQFF. Here the CDR3 DNA reads TGCGCCAGCAAGAGTCCCTCCTACAATGAGCAGTTCTTC.

Only a few counts were recorded for this clonotype. The chain employs TRBV5-1 and TRBJ1-4; D is unclear. The V and J ends lost 5 bases and 7 bases respectively, with 15 bases between them. The CDR3 sequence is 14 residues long. Germline V gives CDR1 SGHRS, CDR2 YFSETQ. CDR3: CASRSEPRGEKLFF. Written as DNA, the CDR3 is TGCGCCAGCAGATCCGAACCACGCGGTGAAAAACTGTTTTTT. The complete variable domain, with remaining parts taken from reference TRBV5-1 and TRBJ1-4, reads KAGVTQTPRYLIKTRGQQVTLSCSPISGHRSVSWYQQTPGQGLQFLFEYFSETQRNKGNFPGRFSGRQFSNSRSEMNVSTLELGDSALYLCASRSEPRGEKLFFGSGTQLSVL.

This chain connects TRBV4-3 to TRBJ2-7, with 12 bases fitting TRBD2. Germline V gives CDR1 LGHNA, CDR2 YSLEER. This CDR3 spans 16 amino acids. V lost 4 bases and J lost 3; bases outside the gene matches: 7. Here the CDR3 reads CASSPRTSGAFYEQYF. The CDR3 nucleotides are TGCGCCAGCAGCCCCAGGACTAGCGGGGCCTTCTACGAGCAGTACTTC.

This clonotype was counted only a few times. The chain carries TRBV11-1 and TRBJ2-3; 8 bases match TRBD1. Trimming removed 5 bases from V and 2 bases from J; junction bases left unmatched: 9. This CDR3 is 16 amino acids long. The germline V gene encodes CDR1 SGHAT and CDR2 FQDESV (reference sequence). CDR3 nucleotide sequence: TGTGCCAGCAGCACCCGGGACAGGATATACACAGATACGCAGTATTTT. The encoded protein is CASSTRDRIYTDTQYF.

The table lists this clonotype with a few counts. J is TRBJ2-3 and V is TRBV5-1, with a possible D match to TRBD2 (6 bases). Germline assignment: CDR1 SGHRS and CDR2 YFSETQ. V shed 3 bases and J shed 2 bases, with 19 bases lying between them. The CDR3 runs 17 residues. The chain's CDR3 is CASSSVGGSGFTDTQYF. The DNA for the CDR3 is TGCGCCAGCAGCTCCGTCGGAGGGTCTGGATTCACAGATACGCAGTATTTT. Drawing the rest from reference TRBV5-1 and TRBJ2-3, the complete variable domain is KAGVTQTPRYLIKTRGQQVTLSCSPISGHRSVSWYQQTPGQGLQFLFEYFSETQRNKGNFPGRFSGRQFSNSRSEMNVSTLELGDSALYLCASSSVGGSGFTDTQYFGPGTRLTVL.

This rearrangement joins TRBV5-1 to TRBJ2-7, with D hard to call. Trimming took off 0 bases at V and 7 bases at J, with 11 bases between the two ends. The CDR3 runs to 13 residues. Germline CDR1 reads SGHRS; CDR2 reads YFSETQ. The CDR3 region has the DNA TGCGCCAGCAGCTTGGTGGTTGGGGAAGAGCAGTACTTC. It encodes CASSLVVGEEQYF.

The sample holds a few counts of this clonotype. This sequence joins TRBV7-8 and TRBJ2-5; 11 bases are a match to TRBD2. The CDR3 contains 16 residues. V was pared by 6 bases and J by 1 base, with 7 bases of the junction left unmatched. Germline CDR1 and CDR2: SGHVS and FQNEAQ. The CDR3 sequence: CASSYDGTSGQETQYF. CDR3 sequence (DNA): TGTGCCAGCAGTTACGATGGGACTAGCGGCCAAGAGACCCAGTACTTC.

This clonotype was observed many times. The chain carries TRBV9 and TRBJ2-7, with a weak D call TRBD2 (5 bases). The V gene lost 4 bases and the J gene lost 6 bases, with 29 bases spanning the gap. The CDR3 has 18 residues. CDR1 is SGDLS and CDR2 is YYNGEE in the germline V gene. The CDR3 here is CASSHDPTGGTRTGEQYF. The CDR3 DNA is TGTGCCAGCAGCCACGACCCCACGGGCGGTACTAGAACTGGCGAGCAGTACTTC.

The table lists this clonotype with many counts. The V and J genes are TRBV27 and TRBJ2-1; D ambiguous. CDR1 and CDR2 from the germline V gene are MNHEY and SMNVEV (reference sequence). V was pared by 5 bases and J by 4 bases, with 12 bases between. The CDR3 length is 14 residues. The CDR3 sequence is CASSNSETYNEQFF. CDR3 nucleotide sequence: TGTGCCAGCAGTAACAGCGAAACATACAATGAGCAGTTCTTC.

A few counts support this clonotype. The chain joins TRBV5-6 to TRBJ2-1; 12 nucleotides align to TRBD2. The V and J ends lost 2 bases and 4 bases, in that order; junction bases with no gene match: 4. The CDR3 has 16 amino acids. Germline values: CDR1 SGHDT, CDR2 YYEEEE. CDR3 in amino acids: CASSFRTSGTYNEQFF. The CDR3 DNA follows: TGTGCCAGCAGCTTTCGGACTAGCGGGACTTACAATGAGCAGTTCTTC.

V gene TRBV27 combines with J gene TRBJ1-5, with 7 bases aligning to TRBD1. With V trimmed by 8 bases and J by 5 bases, 6 bases remained unmatched. The CDR3 extends over 13 amino acids. Germline assignment: CDR1 MNHEY and CDR2 SMNVEV (reference sequence). As DNA, the CDR3 is TGTGCCAGCGGGACAGCAGTTTATCAGCCCCAGCATTTT. Protein product: CASGTAVYQPQHF.